This paragraph reports one TCR beta chain. The antigen this receptor binds is unknown. Base qualities were left out, and no much larger clone turns up one base away. The sample comes from a study of T cells after yellow fever vaccination (dated by TCRdb to between 2017 and 2020). Concerning the study at large: The SMART-Seq v4 Ultra Low Input RNA kit was used to prepare libraries from fractions with low cell numbers. Blood was collected at multiple timepoints before and after primary and secondary immunization, and bulk PBMC replicates and cell subsets were isolated. The cohort comprised two healthy male donors, one aged 18 to 29 and one aged 30 to 40 years. To follow T-cell clones before and after both primary and booster YFV17D yellow fever vaccination, bulk TCR alpha and beta repertoires underwent longitudinal sequencing. Overall study results and their limits: Most clones expanded after primary vaccination (around 96% of CD4 and approximately 86% of CD8) were re-detected after the booster, suggesting that broad memory maintenance occurred. Computational filtering was required because FACS-sorted repertoires could contain abundant contaminating clonotypes from the bulk population. A small fraction of clonotypes appeared in both the CD4 and CD8 compartments, likely as a result of convergent recombination. The study included only a couple of donors, which limits how far the findings can be generalized. Compared with the primary T-cell response, the secondary T-cell response was faster but weaker, reaching its peak on day 5 rather than on day 15.

The treatment or condition label on this specimen signifies: live attenuated yellow fever vaccine strain. At every blood-draw timepoint, two biological replicates of bulk PBMCs were collected. A standard Ficoll-Paque protocol was used to isolate PBMCs from peripheral blood. TriZol was used to extract RNA from bulk PBMCs, CD4 and CD8 fractions, and dextramer-positive and dextramer-negative fractions. TCR cDNA was synthesized by 5'RACE template switching, through which a universal primer site and unique molecular identifiers were introduced. cDNA synthesis was primed from both the TCR alpha and TCR beta constant segments. Two PCR steps were used to amplify libraries, with sample barcodes and sequencing adapters being added in the second step. Libraries were sequenced on Illumina HiSeq 2500 (2x100 bp) or NovaSeq (2x150 bp). The paper's processing steps were these. Demultiplexing of reads and collapsing into UMI consensus sequences were performed with MIGEC, and V(D)J alignment was carried out with MiXCR. Vaccine-responding clonotypes were identified with edgeR using replicate PBMC samples, with FDR below 0.01 and a log2 fold change above 5 up to day 15 being required. Each bulk clonotype received a CD4 or CD8 identity based on whether the sequenced CD4 or CD8 repertoire contained that clonotype at higher abundance. TCRdb reran the public reads through fastp at Q25 and MiXCR, keeping productive beta chains. Each entry is one CDR3 protein sequence, shown with its most common DNA and genes. These V and J calls originate from TCRdb's pipeline instead of the authors' own analysis. The sample yields a few hundred thousand distinct CDR3 sequences; roughly a sixth were counted once. The ten most abundant clones make up approximately 15% of the sample.

The CDR3 measures 11 amino acids from cysteine to phenylalanine. Only the CDR3 portion is preserved as DNA: 33 bases, with reading frame beginning at the first base. V drops 1 base and J drops 8 bases, leaving 5 bases in between. This sequence uses TRBV12-3 or TRBV12-4 and TRBJ1-1; no D gene can be assigned with confidence. This specimen was PBMCs, taken less than 6 days after the first yellow fever vaccination. The receptor was derived from a man between 18 and 35 years old who received the YFV17D yellow fever vaccine. The sequence in DNA is TGTGCCAGCAGTTTAGAGTGGGAAGCTTTCTTT. Its translation is CASSLEWEAFF.